This T cell receptor (beta chain) originates from a study of T cell responses to AZD1222 COVID-19 vaccine. CDR3 length equals 15 residues. Trimming cost V 5 bases and J 8 bases; bases outside gene matches: 7. Germline CDR1 and CDR2: SGHTA and FQGTGA. Repertoires were generated with immunoSEQ multiplex PCR, while TCRdb's copy carries only in-frame clones and drops some. The table shows 100,000 to 150,000 clones, with roughly 88% occurring only once. This sequence was found in an adult who received the AZD1222 COVID-19 vaccine. Sequencing used peripheral blood, obtained 28 days after the second AZD1222 dose. The genes are TRBV7-3 and TRBJ2-3; TRBD2 matches 13 bases. The CDR3 protein is CASSPLAGGEGTQYF. The CDR3 DNA reads as TGTGCCAGCAGCCCACTAGCGGGAGGGGAAGGTACGCAGTATTTT.